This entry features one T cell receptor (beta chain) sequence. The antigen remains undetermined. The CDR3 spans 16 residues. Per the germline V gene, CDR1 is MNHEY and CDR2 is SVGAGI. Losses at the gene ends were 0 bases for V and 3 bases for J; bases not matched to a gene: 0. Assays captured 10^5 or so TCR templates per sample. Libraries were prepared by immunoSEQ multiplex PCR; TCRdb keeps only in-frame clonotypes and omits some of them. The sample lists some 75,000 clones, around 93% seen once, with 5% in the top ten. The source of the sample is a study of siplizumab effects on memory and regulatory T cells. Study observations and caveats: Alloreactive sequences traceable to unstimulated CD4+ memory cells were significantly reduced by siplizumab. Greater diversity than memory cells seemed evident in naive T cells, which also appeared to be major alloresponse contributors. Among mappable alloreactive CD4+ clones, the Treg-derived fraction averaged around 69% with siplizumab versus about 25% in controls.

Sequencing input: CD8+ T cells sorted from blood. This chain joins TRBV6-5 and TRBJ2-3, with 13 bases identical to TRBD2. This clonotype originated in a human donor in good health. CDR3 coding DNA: TGTGCCAGCAGTTACTCGACTAGCGGGGGGACAGATACGCAGTATTTT. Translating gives CASSYSTSGGTDTQYF.